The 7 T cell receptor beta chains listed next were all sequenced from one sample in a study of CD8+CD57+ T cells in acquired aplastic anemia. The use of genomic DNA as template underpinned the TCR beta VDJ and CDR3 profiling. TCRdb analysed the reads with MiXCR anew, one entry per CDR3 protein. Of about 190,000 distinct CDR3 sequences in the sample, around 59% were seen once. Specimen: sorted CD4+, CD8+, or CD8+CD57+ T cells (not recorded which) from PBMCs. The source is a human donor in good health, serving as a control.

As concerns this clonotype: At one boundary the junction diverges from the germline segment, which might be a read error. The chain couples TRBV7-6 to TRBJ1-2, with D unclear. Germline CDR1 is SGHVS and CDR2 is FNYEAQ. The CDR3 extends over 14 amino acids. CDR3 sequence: CASSLAAPPYGYTF. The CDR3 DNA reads TGTGCCAGCAGTTTAGCGGCCCCCCCCTATGGCTACACCTTC.

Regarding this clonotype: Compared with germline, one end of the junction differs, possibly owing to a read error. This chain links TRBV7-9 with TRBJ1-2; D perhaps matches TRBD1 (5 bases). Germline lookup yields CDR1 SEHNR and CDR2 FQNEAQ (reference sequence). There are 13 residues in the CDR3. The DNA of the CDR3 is TGTGCCAGCGGCTTAGGACGGGGGAATGGCTACACCTTC. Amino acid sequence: CASGLGRGNGYTF.

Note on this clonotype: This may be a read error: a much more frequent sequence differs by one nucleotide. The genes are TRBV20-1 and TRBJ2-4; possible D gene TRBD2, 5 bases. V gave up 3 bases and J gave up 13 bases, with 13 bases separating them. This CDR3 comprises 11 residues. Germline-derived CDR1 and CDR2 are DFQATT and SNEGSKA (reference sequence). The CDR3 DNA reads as TGCAGTGCTAGTCGGGGAGAACTCCAGTACTTC. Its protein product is CSASRGELQYF.

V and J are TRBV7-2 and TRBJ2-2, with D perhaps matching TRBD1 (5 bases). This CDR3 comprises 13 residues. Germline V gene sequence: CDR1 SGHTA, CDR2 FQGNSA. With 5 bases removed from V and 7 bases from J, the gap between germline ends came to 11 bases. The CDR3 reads CASSRQNGGELFF. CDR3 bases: TGTGCCAGCAGCAGACAGAACGGCGGGGAGCTGTTTTTT.

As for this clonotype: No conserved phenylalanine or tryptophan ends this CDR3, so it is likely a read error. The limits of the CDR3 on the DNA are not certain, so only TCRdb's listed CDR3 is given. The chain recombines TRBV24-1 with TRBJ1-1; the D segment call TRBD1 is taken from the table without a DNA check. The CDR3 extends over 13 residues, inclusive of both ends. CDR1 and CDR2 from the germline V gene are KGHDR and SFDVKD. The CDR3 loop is CATSDLGGGGGSD.

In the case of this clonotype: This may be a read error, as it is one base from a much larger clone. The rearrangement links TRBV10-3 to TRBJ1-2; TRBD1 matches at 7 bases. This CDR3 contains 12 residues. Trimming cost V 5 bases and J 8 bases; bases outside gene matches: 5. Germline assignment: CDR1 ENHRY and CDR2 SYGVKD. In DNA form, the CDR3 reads TGTGCCATCAGTACCCACAGGGGAGGCTACACCTTC. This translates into CAISTHRGGYTF.

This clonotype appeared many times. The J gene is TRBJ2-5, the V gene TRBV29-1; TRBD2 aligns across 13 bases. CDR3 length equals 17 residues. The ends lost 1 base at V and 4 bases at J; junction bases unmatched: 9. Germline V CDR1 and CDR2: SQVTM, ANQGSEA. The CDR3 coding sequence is TGCAGCGTTGAAGGCGGACTAGCGGGGGATCAAACAGAGACCCAGTACTTC. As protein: CSVEGGLAGDQTETQYF.